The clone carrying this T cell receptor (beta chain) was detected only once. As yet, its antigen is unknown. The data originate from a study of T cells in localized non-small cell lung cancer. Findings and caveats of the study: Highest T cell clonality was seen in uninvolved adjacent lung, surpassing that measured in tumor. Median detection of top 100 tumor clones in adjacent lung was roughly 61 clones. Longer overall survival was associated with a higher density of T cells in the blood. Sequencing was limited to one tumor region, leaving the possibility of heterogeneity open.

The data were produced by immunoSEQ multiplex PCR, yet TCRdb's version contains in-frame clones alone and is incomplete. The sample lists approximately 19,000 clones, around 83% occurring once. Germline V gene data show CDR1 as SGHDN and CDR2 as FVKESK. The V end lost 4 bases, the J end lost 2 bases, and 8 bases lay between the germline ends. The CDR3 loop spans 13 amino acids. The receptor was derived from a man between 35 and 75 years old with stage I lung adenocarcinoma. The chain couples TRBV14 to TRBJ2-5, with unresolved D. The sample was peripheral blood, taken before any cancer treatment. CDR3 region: CASSLTEQETQYF. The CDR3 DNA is TGTGCCAGCAGCCTGACGGAACAAGAGACCCAGTACTTC.